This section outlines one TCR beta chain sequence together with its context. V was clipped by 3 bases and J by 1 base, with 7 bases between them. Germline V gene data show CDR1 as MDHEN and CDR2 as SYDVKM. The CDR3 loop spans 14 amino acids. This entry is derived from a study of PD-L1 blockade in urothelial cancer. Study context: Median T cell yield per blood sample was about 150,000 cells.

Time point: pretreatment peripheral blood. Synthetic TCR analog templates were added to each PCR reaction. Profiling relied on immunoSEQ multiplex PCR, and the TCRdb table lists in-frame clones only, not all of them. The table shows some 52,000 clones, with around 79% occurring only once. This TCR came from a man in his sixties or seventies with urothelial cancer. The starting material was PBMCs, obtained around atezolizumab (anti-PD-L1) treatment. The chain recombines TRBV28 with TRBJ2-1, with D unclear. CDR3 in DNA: TGTGCCAGCAGTTTGGGCTTTTCCTACAATGAGCAGTTCTTC. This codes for CASSLGFSYNEQFF.